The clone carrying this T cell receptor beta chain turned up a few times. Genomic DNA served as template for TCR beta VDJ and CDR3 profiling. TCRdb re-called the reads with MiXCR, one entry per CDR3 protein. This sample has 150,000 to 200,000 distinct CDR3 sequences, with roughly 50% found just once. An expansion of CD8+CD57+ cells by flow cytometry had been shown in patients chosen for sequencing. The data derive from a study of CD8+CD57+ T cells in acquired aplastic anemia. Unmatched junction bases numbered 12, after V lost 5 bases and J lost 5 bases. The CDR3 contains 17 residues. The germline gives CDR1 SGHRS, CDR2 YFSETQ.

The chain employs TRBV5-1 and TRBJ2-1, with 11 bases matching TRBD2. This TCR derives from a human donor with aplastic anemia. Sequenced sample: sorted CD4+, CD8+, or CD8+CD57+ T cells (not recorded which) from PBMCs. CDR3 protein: CASSLIPTSGRHNEQFF. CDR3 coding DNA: TGCGCCAGCAGTCTAATCCCCACTAGCGGGAGACACAATGAGCAGTTCTTC. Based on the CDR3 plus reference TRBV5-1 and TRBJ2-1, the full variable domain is KAGVTQTPRYLIKTRGQQVTLSCSPISGHRSVSWYQQTPGQGLQFLFEYFSETQRNKGNFPGRFSGRQFSNSRSEMNVSTLELGDSALYLCASSLIPTSGRHNEQFFGPGTRLTVL.